Described below is a single T cell receptor (beta chain) sequence and its context. The specificity of this receptor is unknown. Base qualities were left out, and no much larger clone turns up one base away. This sample stems from a study of control samples from healthy donors and cancer patients (dated by TCRdb to 2019 to 2021). The germline V gene gives CDR1 as KGHSH and CDR2 as LQKENI. The CDR3, from cysteine to phenylalanine, totals 13 residues. Only the CDR3 DNA is retained, 39 bases long and in frame from the first base. Relative to germline, V is missing 4 bases and J is missing 2 bases, with 1 base of the junction outside any gene match. Library method: the immunoSEQ multiplex PCR assay. Sourced from immuneACCESS, this table was stored by TCRdb with only in-frame sequences that have V and J called. A share of the clones is absent; for the studies checked, an unresolved V gene accounts for under half, and the remainder has no known explanation. This sample lists about 140,000 clones; about 89% were detected once. Less than 8.5% of the sample goes to the ten largest clones.

The rearranged segments are TRBV18 and TRBJ1-2, and TRBD1 aligns with 7 junction nucleotides. The sequenced sample consisted of blood. The sequence was collected from a man younger than 35 in good health. Here the CDR3 is given as CASSQGANYGYTF. The DNA is as follows: TGTGCCAGCTCACAGGGGGCCAACTATGGCTACACCTTC.